This section outlines one TCR beta chain sequence together with its context. The data were obtained in a study of sequential checkpoint blockade in melanoma. Turning to the study itself: Both treatment sequences were followed by maintenance nivolumab.

Described treatment: randomized to nivolumab then ipilimumab (arm A) or the reverse (arm B). Repertoires were generated with immunoSEQ multiplex PCR, while TCRdb's copy carries only in-frame clones and drops some. This sample carries some 4,000 clones, approximately 51% of them seen once, and the ten largest clones take roughly 41%. The CDR3 covers 14 residues. V lost 1 base to trimming and J lost 5 bases, with 8 bases between them. In germline, CDR1 is MNHEY, CDR2 SMNVEV (reference sequence). Sequences were derived from CD8+ T cells sorted from blood (inferred from file names), sampled from a patient given nivolumab and ipilimumab in sequence. The source is a human donor with melanoma. The chain links TRBV27 to TRBJ1-4; D call uncertain. DNA of the CDR3: TGTGCCAGCAGTTTATACGGGTCGAATGAAAAACTGTTTTTT. Amino acids: CASSLYGSNEKLFF.